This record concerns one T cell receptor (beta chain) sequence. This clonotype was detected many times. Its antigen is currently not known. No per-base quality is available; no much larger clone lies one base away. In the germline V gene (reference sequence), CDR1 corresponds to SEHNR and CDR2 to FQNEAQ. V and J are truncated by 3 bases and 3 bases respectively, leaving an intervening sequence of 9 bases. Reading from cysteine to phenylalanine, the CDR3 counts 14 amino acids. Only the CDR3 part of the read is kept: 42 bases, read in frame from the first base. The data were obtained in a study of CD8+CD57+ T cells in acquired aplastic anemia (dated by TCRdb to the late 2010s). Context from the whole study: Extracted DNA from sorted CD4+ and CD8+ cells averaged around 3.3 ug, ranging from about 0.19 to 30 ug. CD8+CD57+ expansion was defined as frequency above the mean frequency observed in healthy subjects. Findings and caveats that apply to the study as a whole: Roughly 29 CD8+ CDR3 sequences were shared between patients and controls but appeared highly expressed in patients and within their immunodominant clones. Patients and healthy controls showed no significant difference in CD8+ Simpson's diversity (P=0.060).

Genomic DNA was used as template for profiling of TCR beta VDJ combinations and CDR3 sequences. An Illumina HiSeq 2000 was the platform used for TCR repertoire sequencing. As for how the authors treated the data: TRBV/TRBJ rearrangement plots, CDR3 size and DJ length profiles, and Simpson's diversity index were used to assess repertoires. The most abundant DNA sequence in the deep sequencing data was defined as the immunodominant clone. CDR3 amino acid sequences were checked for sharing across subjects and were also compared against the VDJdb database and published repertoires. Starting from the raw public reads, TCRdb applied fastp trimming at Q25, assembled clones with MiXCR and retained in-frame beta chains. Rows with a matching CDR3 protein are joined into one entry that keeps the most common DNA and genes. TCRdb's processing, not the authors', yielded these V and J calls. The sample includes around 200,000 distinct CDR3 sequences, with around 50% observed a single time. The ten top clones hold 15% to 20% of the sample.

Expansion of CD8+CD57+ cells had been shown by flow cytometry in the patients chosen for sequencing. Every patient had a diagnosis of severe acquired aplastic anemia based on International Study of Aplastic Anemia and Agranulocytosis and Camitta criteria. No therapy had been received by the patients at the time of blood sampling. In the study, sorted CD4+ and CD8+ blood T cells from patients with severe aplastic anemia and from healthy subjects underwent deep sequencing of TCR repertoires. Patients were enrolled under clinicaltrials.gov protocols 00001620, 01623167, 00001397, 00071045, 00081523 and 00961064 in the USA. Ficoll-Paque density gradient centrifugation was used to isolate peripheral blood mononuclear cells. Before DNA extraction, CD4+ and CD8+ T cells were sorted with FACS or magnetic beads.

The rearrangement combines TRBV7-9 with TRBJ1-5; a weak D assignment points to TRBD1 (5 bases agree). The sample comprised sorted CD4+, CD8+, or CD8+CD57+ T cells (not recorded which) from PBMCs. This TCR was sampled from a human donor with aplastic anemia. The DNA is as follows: TGTGCCAGCAGCTTCTCGACAGACAATCAGCCCCAGCATTTT. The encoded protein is CASSFSTDNQPQHF.